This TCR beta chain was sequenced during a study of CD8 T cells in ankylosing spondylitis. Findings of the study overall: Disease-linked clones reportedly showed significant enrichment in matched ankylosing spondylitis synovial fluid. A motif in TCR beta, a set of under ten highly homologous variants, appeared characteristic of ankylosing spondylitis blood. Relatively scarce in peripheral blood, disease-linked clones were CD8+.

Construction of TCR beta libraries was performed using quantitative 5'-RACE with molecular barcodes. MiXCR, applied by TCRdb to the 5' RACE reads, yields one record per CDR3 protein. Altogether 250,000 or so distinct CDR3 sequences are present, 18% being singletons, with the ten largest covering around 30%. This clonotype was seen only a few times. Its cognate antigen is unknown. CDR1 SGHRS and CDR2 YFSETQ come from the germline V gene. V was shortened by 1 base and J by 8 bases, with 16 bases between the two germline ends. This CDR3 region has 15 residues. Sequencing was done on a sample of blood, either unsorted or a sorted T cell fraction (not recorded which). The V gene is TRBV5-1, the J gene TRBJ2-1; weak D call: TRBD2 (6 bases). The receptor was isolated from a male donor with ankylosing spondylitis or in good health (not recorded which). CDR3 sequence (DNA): TGCGCCAGCAGCTTGTTCTATAGGAGGGCGGATGAGCAGTTCTTC. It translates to CASSLFYRRADEQFF.